This T cell receptor (beta chain) was observed in a study of blood T cell repertoires in COVID-19. The repertoire was sequenced with immunoSEQ multiplex PCR; TCRdb's copy has only in-frame clones and lacks some. In the table there are around 64,000 clones, more than 75% of which are singletons. CDR1 is MNHEY and CDR2 is SVGAGI in the germline V gene. The CDR3 contains 15 residues. The trim removed 2 bases at V and 7 bases at J, leaving 8 bases unmatched. J is TRBJ1-3 and V is TRBV6-5; TRBD1 aligns across 7 bases. The specimen was peripheral blood. The clonotype was recovered from a human donor in a cohort sampled during active COVID-19. The CDR3, as DNA: TGTGCCAGCAGTTACGTTCGGGGACAGCTGAACACCATATATTTT. Amino acids: CASSYVRGQLNTIYF.